Listed here is a single TCR beta chain. The data derive from a study of cytomegalovirus exposure and HLA in healthy donors. Germline loops: CDR1 LGHNA, CDR2 YSLEER. Trimming shortened V by 1 base and J by 0 bases, and 9 bases separated the two germline ends. CDR3 length equals 16 residues. Donors counted as nominally healthy when sampled, yet unrecorded immune exposures were likely. The primer mix had 60 Vbeta and 13 Jbeta primers. Produced via immunoSEQ multiplex PCR; TCRdb's table is partial and in-frame only. This sample yields about 180,000 clones, of which about three quarters are seen a single time; 2.5% to 4% belongs to the top ten.

The sample was PBMCs. This TCR derives from a woman aged 45-59 years in good health and CMV-seropositive. The V and J genes are TRBV4-3 and TRBJ1-4; a possible D gene is TRBD1 (5 bases). The DNA of the CDR3 is TGCGCCAGCAGCCAAGCCCAGGGTTCAACTAATGAAAAACTGTTTTTT. This codes for CASSQAQGSTNEKLFF.